Below, 21 T cell receptor beta chains from the same sample are listed, as sequenced in a study of T cell responses to AZD1222 COVID-19 vaccine. Sequencing was performed with immunoSEQ multiplex PCR; in TCRdb, only in-frame clones are kept and a portion is missing. The sample lists 150,000 to 200,000 clones; around 92% were seen once. Sequencing was performed on peripheral blood, taken 28 days after the second AZD1222 dose. The source is an adult who received the AZD1222 COVID-19 vaccine.

V gene TRBV7-8 combines with J gene TRBJ2-7; TRBD2 matches at 9 bases. The CDR3 contains 16 residues. V trimming: 5 bases; J trimming: 0 bases; junction bases outside the gene matches: 8. The V gene's germline CDR1 is SGHVS and CDR2 FQNEAQ. The CDR3 DNA is TGTGCCAGCAGCAGCTCCCGGACTAGCGCCTCCTACGAGCAGTACTTC. Protein: CASSSSRTSASYEQYF. Drawing the rest from reference TRBV7-8 and TRBJ2-7, the complete variable domain is GAGVSQSPRYKVAKRGQDVALRCDPISGHVSLFWYQQALGQGPEFLTYFQNEAQLDKSGLPSDRFFAERPEGSVSTLKIQRTQQEDSAVYLCASSSSRTSASYEQYFGPGTRLTVT.

The rearrangement links TRBV18 to TRBJ1-1, with 8 bases that match TRBD1. Unmatched junction bases numbered 15, after V lost 2 bases and J lost 7 bases. The germline CDR1 and CDR2 sequences are KGHSH and LQKENI. The CDR3 covers 17 residues. Here the CDR3 DNA reads TGTGCCAGCTCACCAGGTATCCCGGGGACAGGAATAGTTGAAGCTTTCTTT. This gives the protein CASSPGIPGTGIVEAFF.

This clone was detected once. V usage is TRBV7-2 and J usage is TRBJ1-6, with 10 nucleotides matching TRBD1. This CDR3 has 14 residues. Germline-derived CDR1 and CDR2 are SGHTA and FQGNSA. V was pared by 4 bases and J by 8 bases, with 2 bases of the junction left unmatched. The CDR3 DNA is TGTGCCAGCAGCTCAGACAGGGGGCATTCACCCCTCCACTTT. It codes for CASSSDRGHSPLHF.

This chain connects TRBV28 to TRBJ1-4; 9 bases fit TRBD1. Trimming removed 4 bases from V and 8 bases from J; junction bases left unmatched: 11. CDR1 and CDR2 (germline): MDHEN, SYDVKM. The CDR3 is 16 residues long. CDR3 sequence (DNA): TGTGCCAGCAGTTACCTCCCGGACAGGGGAATCGAAAAACTGTTTTTT. Translating gives CASSYLPDRGIEKLFF.

The chain recombines TRBV28 with TRBJ2-7; 10 bases are shared with TRBD1. Germline V CDR1 and CDR2: MDHEN, SYDVKM. The CDR3 has 15 amino acids. The V segment lost 7 bases and the J segment 3 bases; nucleotides outside the gene matches: 9. CDR3 bases: TGTGCCAGCAAGGGGGGGGACAGGGGTGGCTACGAGCAGTACTTC. Its translation is CASKGGDRGGYEQYF.

The chain combines TRBV5-1 with TRBJ2-7; weak D call: TRBD1 (6 bases). Germline-derived CDR1 and CDR2 are SGHRS and YFSETQ. The CDR3 extends over 14 amino acids. Trimming cost V 4 bases and J 1 base, with 12 bases left between them. This CDR3 is CASSANRASYEQYF. DNA for the CDR3: TGCGCCAGCAGCGCCAACAGGGCATCCTACGAGCAGTACTTC.

The chain employs TRBV19 and TRBJ2-7, with TRBD1 matching 8 bases. There are 14 residues in the CDR3. J lost 6 bases, V lost 1 base, and 5 bases had no gene match. Germline V CDR1 and CDR2: LNHDA, SQIVND (reference sequence). The CDR3 region has the DNA TGTGCCAGTAGTATAGTCCCAGGGGGCAGCGAGCAGTACTTC. Amino acid sequence: CASSIVPGGSEQYF.

The CDR3 DNA follows: TGTGCCAGCAGACCGGGAGGTGGGGCCAACGTCCTGACTTTC. This translates into CASRPGGGANVLTF. The chain recombines TRBV6-5 with TRBJ2-6; 7 nucleotides line up with TRBD2. Germline assignment: CDR1 MNHEY and CDR2 SVGAGI. CDR3 length equals 14 residues. V was clipped by 6 bases and J by 3 bases; unmatched bases: 2.

The CDR3 loop is CASSGALNEKLFF. Written as DNA, the CDR3 is TGTGCCAGCAGTGGCGCTTTGAATGAAAAACTGTTTTTT. V usage is TRBV5-4 and J usage is TRBJ1-4, with unresolved D. The CDR3 length is 13 residues. Trimming removed 5 bases at V and 5 bases at J, with 10 bases between. Germline CDR1 and CDR2: SGHNT and YYREEE (reference sequence).

In this sample, this clone turned up once. The chain has TRBV4-3 and TRBJ2-1, with unresolved D. Germline values: CDR1 LGHNA, CDR2 YSLEER. The CDR3 consists of 15 residues. Trimming removed 0 bases from V and 0 bases from J, with 6 bases in between. Here the CDR3 reads CASSQDPSSYNEQFF. In nucleotides, the CDR3 is TGCGCCAGCAGCCAAGATCCCAGCTCCTACAATGAGCAGTTCTTC.

The gene calls are TRBV11-2 and TRBJ2-3; the match to TRBD2 covers 10 bases. Germline CDR1 reads SGHAT; CDR2 reads FQNNGV. The CDR3 has 17 residues. V shed 1 base, J shed 5 bases, and the junction held 9 bases outside the gene matches. The CDR3 nucleotides read TGTGCCAGCAGCTTAGGTTTACTAGCGGGAAGGGGAGATACGCAGTATTTT. This sequence encodes CASSLGLLAGRGDTQYF.

The chain links TRBV4-3 to TRBJ2-2; 7 nucleotides match TRBD2. This CDR3 region has 16 residues. The V gene end was trimmed by 0 bases and the J gene end by 3 bases; junction bases not matched to a gene: 4. Per germline, CDR1 LGHNA and CDR2 YSLEER. CDR3 protein: CASSQDMREYTGELFF. The DNA for the CDR3 is TGCGCCAGCAGCCAAGATATGCGGGAGTACACCGGGGAGCTGTTTTTT.

The rearrangement joins TRBV28 to TRBJ1-2; no reliable D call. CDR1 is MDHEN and CDR2 is SYDVKM in the germline V gene. The CDR3 loop spans 12 amino acids. V lost 3 bases and J 5 bases, leaving 7 bases between the germline ends. The CDR3 DNA follows: TGTGCCAGCAGTTTCAGGTCTTATGGCTACACCTTC. It encodes CASSFRSYGYTF.

This clone was detected a few times. The V gene is TRBV7-9, the J gene TRBJ1-6; TRBD1 aligns across 7 bases. Per the germline V gene, CDR1 is SEHNR and CDR2 is FQNEAQ (reference sequence). CDR3 length: 16 residues. With V trimmed by 5 bases and J by 5 bases, 9 bases remained unmatched. Here the CDR3 reads CASSPDRAWDNSPLHF. The CDR3 nucleotides are TGTGCCAGCAGCCCCGACAGGGCGTGGGATAATTCACCCCTCCACTTT.

This chain connects TRBV5-6 to TRBJ2-4; TRBD1 matches at 12 bases. The CDR3 consists of 15 residues. Trimming removed 4 bases from V and 7 bases from J; junction bases left unmatched: 6. Germline V gene sequence: CDR1 SGHDT, CDR2 YYEEEE. DNA for the CDR3: TGTGCCAGCAGCGGGGGACAGGGGGCAGGGAACATTCAGTACTTC. As protein: CASSGGQGAGNIQYF.

V gene TRBV20-1 combines with J gene TRBJ1-2, with TRBD1 as a possible D gene (5 bases). CDR1 is DFQATT, CDR2 SNEGSKA, per germline (reference sequence). The CDR3 has 14 residues. V was clipped by 3 bases and J by 8 bases, with 19 bases between them. CDR3 protein: CSASAAGGSSGYTF. CDR3 sequence (DNA): TGCAGTGCTAGTGCCGCGGGGGGATCCTCCGGCTACACCTTC.

The chain combines TRBV5-6 with TRBJ1-4, with D perhaps TRBD1 (6 bases). CDR3 size: 15 residues. Germline loops: CDR1 SGHDT, CDR2 YYEEEE. The V gene lost 0 bases and the J gene lost 5 bases, with 11 bases spanning the gap. CDR3 coding DNA: TGTGCCAGCAGCTTGGAGGGGGGGCCAAATGAAAAACTGTTTTTT. This gives the protein CASSLEGGPNEKLFF.

V and J are TRBV14 and TRBJ1-2; D may be TRBD1 (5 bases). V dropped 3 bases and J dropped 4 bases, with 9 bases sitting between them. CDR3 length: 13 amino acids. Looked up from germline, CDR1 is SGHDN and CDR2 is FVKESK. The CDR3 DNA sequence: TGTGCCAGCAGCCAGGACGACAGCTATGGCTACACCTTC. It codes for CASSQDDSYGYTF.

The chain joins TRBV9 to TRBJ1-3; 8 bases map to TRBD1. The CDR3 length is 16 residues. The J segment lost 3 bases and the V segment lost 4 bases, leaving 9 bases of the junction unmatched. CDR1 is SGDLS and CDR2 is YYNGEE in the germline V gene. As DNA, the CDR3 is TGTGCCAGCAGCTCTGGCAGGGGGCGCGGTGGAAACACCATATATTTT. It encodes CASSSGRGRGGNTIYF.

The chain links TRBV28 to TRBJ2-7; 9 positions agree with TRBD1. The V segment lost 4 bases and the J segment 0 bases; nucleotides outside the gene matches: 19. The CDR3 is 20 amino acids. The V gene's germline CDR1 is MDHEN and CDR2 SYDVKM. The DNA of the CDR3 is TGTGCCAGCAGTTCGCTTACGGGACAGGGAGTGGGCCGCTCCTCCTACGAGCAGTACTTC. Translation gives CASSSLTGQGVGRSSYEQYF.

The V gene is TRBV6-2 or TRBV6-3, the J gene TRBJ2-3; D call uncertain. V was trimmed by 2 bases and J by 3 bases, leaving 6 bases between them. The CDR3 runs to 13 residues. Germline CDR1 reads MNHEY; CDR2 reads SVGEGT. This CDR3 is CASSYLLTDTQYF. The CDR3 nucleotides are TGTGCCAGCAGTTACCTCCTGACAGATACGCAGTATTTT.